This record concerns one TCR beta chain sequence. Its matching antigen is unknown. These data belong to a study of cytomegalovirus exposure and HLA in healthy donors. General study findings and limits: Highly shared variants forming one cluster were likely a sequencing artifact. HLA-A and HLA-B allele assignments for most subjects were reportedly predicted accurately using TCR beta sequences. The study found most TCR sequences rare, yet found some public TCRs in many donors. Three chains tied to CMV proved CMV antigen-specific in vitro.

This CDR3 spans 15 amino acids. Losses at the gene ends were 2 bases for V and 1 base for J; bases not matched to a gene: 4. Germline V gene lookup returns CDR1 ENHRY and CDR2 SYGVKD. PCR was performed using 60 Vbeta and 13 Jbeta primers. Clones were read by immunoSEQ multiplex PCR, and TCRdb kept only the in-frame ones, dropping some. Among about 120,000 clones listed, over 60% were seen once. The chain uses TRBV10-3 and TRBJ1-1; TRBD1 agrees at 7 bases. Sample: PBMCs. The sequence derives from a woman aged 40 to 50 in good health and CMV-seropositive. The CDR3 DNA follows: TGTGCCATCAGTGAGGAGGGGGCGAGGAACACTGAAGCTTTCTTT. Its protein is CAISEEGARNTEAFF.